This TCR beta chain was observed in a study of T cell repertoires in cytomegalovirus infection. As for the study in general: CMV infection together with matching HLA type was indicated by public TCR beta signatures. Whole-study results and caveats: HLA-C-restricted, CMV-specific TCR beta clonotypes were dominant ex vivo. Using cumulative public TCR beta family frequency, the authors identified those who carried CMV together with the relevant HLA.

This clonotype was observed a handful of times. Its antigen is unknown. TCRdb re-called the reads through MiXCR, storing one row per CDR3 protein. The sample contains a few hundred thousand distinct CDR3 sequences, almost 30% of which appear only once. Trimming left V 0 bases short and J 7 bases short, with 7 bases between. The germline CDR1 and CDR2 sequences are MNHEY and SVGAGI. The CDR3 loop spans 13 amino acids. The origin of this receptor is a human donor in good health (CMV status not recorded). Some clones in this sample may be carry-over from other donors' samples. V usage is TRBV6-5 and J usage is TRBJ2-1; D is perhaps TRBD2 (5 bases). The sequencing here drew on cultured PBMCs, taken from culture after CMV antigen stimulation. DNA for the CDR3: TGTGCCAGCAGTTACTCTCGAGGGAATGAGCAGTTCTTC. It is translated as CASSYSRGNEQFF.